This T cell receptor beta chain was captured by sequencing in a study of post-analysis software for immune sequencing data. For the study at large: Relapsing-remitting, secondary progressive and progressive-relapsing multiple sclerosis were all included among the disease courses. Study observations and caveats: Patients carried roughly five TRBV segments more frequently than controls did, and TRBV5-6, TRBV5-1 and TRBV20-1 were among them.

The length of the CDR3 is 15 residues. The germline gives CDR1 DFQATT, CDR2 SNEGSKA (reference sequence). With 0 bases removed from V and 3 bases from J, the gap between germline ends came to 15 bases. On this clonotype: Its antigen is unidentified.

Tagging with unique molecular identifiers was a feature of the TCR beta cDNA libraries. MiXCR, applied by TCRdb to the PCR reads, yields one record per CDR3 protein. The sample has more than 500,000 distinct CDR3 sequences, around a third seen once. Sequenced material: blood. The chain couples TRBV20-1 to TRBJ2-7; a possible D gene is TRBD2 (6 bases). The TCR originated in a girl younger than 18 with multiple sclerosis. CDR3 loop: CSARDLGAAGYEQYF. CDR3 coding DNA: TGCAGTGCTAGAGATCTCGGGGCAGCGGGCTACGAGCAGTACTTC.